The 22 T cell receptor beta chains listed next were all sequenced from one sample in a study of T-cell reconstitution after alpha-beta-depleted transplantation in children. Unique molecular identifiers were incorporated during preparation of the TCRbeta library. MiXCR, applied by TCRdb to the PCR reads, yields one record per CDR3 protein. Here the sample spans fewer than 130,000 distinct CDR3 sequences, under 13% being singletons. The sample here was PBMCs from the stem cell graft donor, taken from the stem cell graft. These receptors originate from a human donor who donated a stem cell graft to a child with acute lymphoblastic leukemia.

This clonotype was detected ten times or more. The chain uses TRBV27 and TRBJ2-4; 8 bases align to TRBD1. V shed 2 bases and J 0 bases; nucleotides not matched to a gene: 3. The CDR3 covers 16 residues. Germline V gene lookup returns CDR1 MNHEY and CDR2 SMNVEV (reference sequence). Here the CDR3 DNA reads TGTGCCAGCAGTTTACAGGGGGCTTTAGCCAAAAACATTCAGTACTTC. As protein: CASSLQGALAKNIQYF.

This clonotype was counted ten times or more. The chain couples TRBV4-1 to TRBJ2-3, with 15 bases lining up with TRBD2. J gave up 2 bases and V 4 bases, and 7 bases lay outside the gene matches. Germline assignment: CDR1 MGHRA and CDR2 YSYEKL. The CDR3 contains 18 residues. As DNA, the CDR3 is TGCGCCAGCAGCCGGACTAGCGGGGGGGCCGGGTCCACAGATACGCAGTATTTT. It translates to CASSRTSGGAGSTDTQYF.

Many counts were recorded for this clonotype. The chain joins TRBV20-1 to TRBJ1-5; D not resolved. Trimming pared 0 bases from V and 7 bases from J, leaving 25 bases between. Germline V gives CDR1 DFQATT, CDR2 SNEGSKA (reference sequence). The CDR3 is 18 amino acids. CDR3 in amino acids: CSARDSKGGSRHAQPQHF. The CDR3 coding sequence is TGCAGTGCTAGAGATAGCAAGGGAGGGTCCCGACATGCACAGCCCCAGCATTTT.

The CDR3 loop is CASGSRHYYEQYF. Written as DNA, the CDR3 is TGTGCCAGCGGCTCGAGGCACTACTACGAGCAGTACTTC. The gene calls are TRBV19 and TRBJ2-7; no definite D call. Trimming removed 9 bases from V and 3 bases from J, with 15 bases in between. The CDR3 is 13 residues long. Germline V gives CDR1 LNHDA, CDR2 SQIVND (reference sequence).

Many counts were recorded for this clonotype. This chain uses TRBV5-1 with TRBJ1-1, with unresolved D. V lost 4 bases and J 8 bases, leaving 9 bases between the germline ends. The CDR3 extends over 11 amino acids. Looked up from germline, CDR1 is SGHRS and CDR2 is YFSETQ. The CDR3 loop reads CASSVDGEAFF. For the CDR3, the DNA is TGCGCCAGCAGCGTGGACGGGGAAGCTTTCTTT.

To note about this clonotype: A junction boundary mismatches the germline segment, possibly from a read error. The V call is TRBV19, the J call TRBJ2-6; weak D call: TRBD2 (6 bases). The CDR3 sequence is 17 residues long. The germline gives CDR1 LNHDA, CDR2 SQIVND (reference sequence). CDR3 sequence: CASSPSPVGTGANGLTF. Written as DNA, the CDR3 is TGTGCCAGTAGTCCTTCCCCGGTGGGGACTGGGGCCAACGGCCTGACTTTC.

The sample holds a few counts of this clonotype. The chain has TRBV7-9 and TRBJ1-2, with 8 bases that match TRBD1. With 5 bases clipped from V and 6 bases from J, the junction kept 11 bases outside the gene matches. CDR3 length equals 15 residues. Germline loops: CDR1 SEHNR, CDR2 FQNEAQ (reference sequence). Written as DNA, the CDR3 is TGTGCCAGCAGCCCCAGACAGGGGATGACAGATGGCTACACCTTC. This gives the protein CASSPRQGMTDGYTF. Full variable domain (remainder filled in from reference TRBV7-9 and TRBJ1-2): DTGVSQNPRHKITKRGQNVTFRCDPISEHNRLYWYRQTLGQGPEFLTYFQNEAQLEKSRLLSDRFSAERPKGSFSTLEIQRTEQGDSAMYLCASSPRQGMTDGYTFGSGTRLTVV.

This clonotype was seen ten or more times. The CDR3 DNA reads as TGTGCCAGCAGCGGGGGAACACAAGGGTCCTACAATGAGCAGTTCTTC. This codes for CASSGGTQGSYNEQFF. This rearrangement joins TRBV7-6 to TRBJ2-1; D is tentatively TRBD1 or TRBD2 (5 bases each). In germline, CDR1 is SGHVS, CDR2 FNYEAQ. This CDR3 spans 16 amino acids. The germline V and J ends were trimmed by 5 bases and 1 base, with 15 bases remaining between them.

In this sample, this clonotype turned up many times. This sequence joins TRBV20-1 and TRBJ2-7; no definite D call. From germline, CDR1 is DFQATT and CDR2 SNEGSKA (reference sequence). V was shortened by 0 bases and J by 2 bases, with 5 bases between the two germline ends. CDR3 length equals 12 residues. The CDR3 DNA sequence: TGCAGTGCTAGAGATCTAGCCTACGAGCAGTACTTC. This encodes CSARDLAYEQYF.

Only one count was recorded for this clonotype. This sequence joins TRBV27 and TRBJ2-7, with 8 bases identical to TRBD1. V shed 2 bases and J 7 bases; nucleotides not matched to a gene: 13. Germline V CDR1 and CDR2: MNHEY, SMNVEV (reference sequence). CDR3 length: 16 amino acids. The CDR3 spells CASSLIGQGSLREQYF. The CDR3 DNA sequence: TGTGCCAGCAGTTTAATTGGACAGGGTTCCCTTCGGGAGCAGTACTTC.

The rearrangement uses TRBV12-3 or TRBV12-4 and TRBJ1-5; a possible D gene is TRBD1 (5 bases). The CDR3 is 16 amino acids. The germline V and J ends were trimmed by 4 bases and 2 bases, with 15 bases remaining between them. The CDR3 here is CASSSPAGGGNQPQHF. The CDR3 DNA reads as TGTGCCAGCAGTTCACCAGCCGGGGGGGGCAATCAGCCCCAGCATTTT.

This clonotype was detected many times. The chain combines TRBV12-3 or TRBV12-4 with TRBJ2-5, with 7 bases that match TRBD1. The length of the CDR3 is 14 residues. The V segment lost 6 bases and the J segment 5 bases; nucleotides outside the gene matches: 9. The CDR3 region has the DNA TGTGCCAGCAGCTTCCGGGACAGAGGGGAGACCCAGTACTTC. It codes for CASSFRDRGETQYF.

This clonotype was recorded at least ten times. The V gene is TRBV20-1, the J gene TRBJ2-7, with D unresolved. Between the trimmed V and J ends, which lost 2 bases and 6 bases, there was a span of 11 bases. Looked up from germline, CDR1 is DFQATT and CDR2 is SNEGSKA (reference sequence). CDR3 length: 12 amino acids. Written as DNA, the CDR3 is TGCAGTGCTAGAATAGACAAAATCGAGCAGTACTTC. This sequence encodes CSARIDKIEQYF.

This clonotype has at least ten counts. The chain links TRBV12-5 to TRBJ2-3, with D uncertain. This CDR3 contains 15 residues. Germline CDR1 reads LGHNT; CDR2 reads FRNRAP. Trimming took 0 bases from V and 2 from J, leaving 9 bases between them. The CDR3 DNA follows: TGTGCTAGTGGTTTGGTATCAGGCTCCACAGATACGCAGTATTTT. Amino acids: CASGLVSGSTDTQYF.

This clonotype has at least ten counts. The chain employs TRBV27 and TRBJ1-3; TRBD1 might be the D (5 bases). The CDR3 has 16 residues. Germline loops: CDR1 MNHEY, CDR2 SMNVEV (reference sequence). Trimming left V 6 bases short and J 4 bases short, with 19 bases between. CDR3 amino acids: CASSPSLGGGGNTIYF. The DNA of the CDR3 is TGTGCCAGCAGCCCATCCTTGGGCGGGGGAGGAAACACCATATATTTT.

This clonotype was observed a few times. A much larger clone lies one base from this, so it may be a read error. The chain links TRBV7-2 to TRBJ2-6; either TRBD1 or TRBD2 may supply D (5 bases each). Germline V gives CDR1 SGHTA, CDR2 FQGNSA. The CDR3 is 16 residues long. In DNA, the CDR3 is TGTGCCAGCAGCTTAGTAACGGGTCCCGGGGCCAACGGCCTGACTTTC. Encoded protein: CASSLVTGPGANGLTF.

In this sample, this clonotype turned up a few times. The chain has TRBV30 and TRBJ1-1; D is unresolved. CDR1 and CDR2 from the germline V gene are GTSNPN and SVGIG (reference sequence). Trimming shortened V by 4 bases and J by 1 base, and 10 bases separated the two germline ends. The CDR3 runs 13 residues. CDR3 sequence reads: CAWTRNRNTEAFF. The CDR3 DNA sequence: TGTGCCTGGACCCGTAACAGGAACACTGAAGCTTTCTTT.

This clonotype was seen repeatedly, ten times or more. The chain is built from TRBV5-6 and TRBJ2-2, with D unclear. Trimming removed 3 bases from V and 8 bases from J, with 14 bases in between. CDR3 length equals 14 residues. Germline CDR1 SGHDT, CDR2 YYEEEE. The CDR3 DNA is TGTGCCAGCAGCTCGGTCCCCTCTTCTGGGGAGCTGTTTTTT. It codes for CASSSVPSSGELFF.

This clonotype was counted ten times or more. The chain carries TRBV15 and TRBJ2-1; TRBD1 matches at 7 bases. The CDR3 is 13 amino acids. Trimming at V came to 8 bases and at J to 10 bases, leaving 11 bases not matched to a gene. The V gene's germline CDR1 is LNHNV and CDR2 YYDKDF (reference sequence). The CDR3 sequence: CATSLTGVLEQFF. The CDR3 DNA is TGTGCCACCTCACTTACAGGGGTTCTGGAGCAGTTCTTC.

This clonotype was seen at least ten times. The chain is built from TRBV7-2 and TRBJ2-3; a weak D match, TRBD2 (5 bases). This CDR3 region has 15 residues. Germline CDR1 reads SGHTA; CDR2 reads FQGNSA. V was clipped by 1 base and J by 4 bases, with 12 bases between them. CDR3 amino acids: CASSLVTGVADTQYF. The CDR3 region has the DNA TGTGCCAGCAGCTTAGTTACCGGGGTCGCAGATACGCAGTATTTT.

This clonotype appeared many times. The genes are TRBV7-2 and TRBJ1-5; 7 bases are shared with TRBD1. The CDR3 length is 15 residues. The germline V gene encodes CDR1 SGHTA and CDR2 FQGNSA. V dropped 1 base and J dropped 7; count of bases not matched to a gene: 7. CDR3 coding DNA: TGTGCCAGCAGCTTAGTCCTGGACAGGAAACAGCCCCAGCATTTT. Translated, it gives CASSLVLDRKQPQHF. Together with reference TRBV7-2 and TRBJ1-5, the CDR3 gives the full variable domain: GAGVSQSPSNKVTEKGKDVELRCDPISGHTALYWYRQSLGQGLEFLIYFQGNSAPDKSGLPSDRFSAERTGGSVSTLTIQRTQQEDSAVYLCASSLVLDRKQPQHFGDGTRLSIL.

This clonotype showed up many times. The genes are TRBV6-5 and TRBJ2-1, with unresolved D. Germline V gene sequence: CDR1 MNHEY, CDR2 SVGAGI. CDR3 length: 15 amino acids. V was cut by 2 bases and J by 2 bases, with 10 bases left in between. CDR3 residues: CASSYGRPTYNEQFF. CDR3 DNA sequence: TGTGCCAGCAGTTACGGACGCCCGACCTACAATGAGCAGTTCTTC.